This TCR beta chain was captured by sequencing in a study of blood T cell repertoires in COVID-19. Whole-study context: The analysed material was cDNA or gDNA that came from T cells, B-cell-depleted T cells, or PBMCs.

V trimming: 3 bases; J trimming: 4 bases; junction bases outside the gene matches: 5. The CDR3 has 15 amino acids. The germline CDR1 and CDR2 sequences are GTSNPN and SVGIG (reference sequence). The repertoire was sequenced with immunoSEQ multiplex PCR; TCRdb's copy has only in-frame clones and lacks some. The table shows approximately 67,000 clones, with roughly nine tenths occurring only once. The clonotype comes from a human donor in a cohort sampled during active COVID-19. The sequenced sample was peripheral blood. The chain recombines TRBV30 with TRBJ2-7; 14 bases align to TRBD2. The CDR3 reads CAWSRGTSGRYEQYF. The CDR3 bases are TGTGCCTGGAGCCGCGGGACTAGCGGGAGATACGAGCAGTACTTC.